The source of this T cell receptor (beta chain) is a study of shared clonotypes between healthy human individuals. The V gene lost 4 bases and the J gene lost 8 bases, with 14 bases spanning the gap. The CDR3 runs to 13 residues. The germline V gene encodes CDR1 MNHNS and CDR2 SASEGT. Of note for this clone: Its antigen is as yet unknown.

Measured with immunoSEQ multiplex PCR; TCRdb has only the in-frame clones, and not every one. The repertoire has millions of clones, more than 80% of them found once; the top ten carry around 0.14%. Study-level points and caveats: The generation probabilities recorded for non-shared clonotypes fell below those of clonotypes shared by all four donors. Only blood underwent sampling, and tissue repertoires likely differ.

The sequence was collected from a man aged 18 to 29 in good health. The sample taken for sequencing was naive CD4+ T cells sorted from blood. The sample's subset: CD45RA+ positively selected. The chain links TRBV6-1 to TRBJ1-1; D unresolved. The CDR3, as DNA: TGTGCCAGCAGTGGCGGAGACCGACGCGAAGCTTTCTTT. It translates to CASSGGDRREAFF.